This TCR beta chain was sequenced in a study of T cell changes during pregnancy in multiple sclerosis. Here immunoSEQ multiplex PCR was the method, and the copy in TCRdb shows in-frame clones only, minus some. The table includes about 59,000 clones, roughly 94% detected once. The V end lost 5 bases, the J end lost 6 bases, and 14 bases lay between the germline ends. There are 13 residues in the CDR3. Germline lookup yields CDR1 PRHDT and CDR2 FYEKMQ (reference sequence). Sample: CD8+ T cells from peripheral blood mononuclear cells, taken after pregnancy. The chain links TRBV13 to TRBJ2-7; tentative D call: TRBD2 (6 bases). The receptor was isolated from a female donor with multiple sclerosis, enrolled in a pregnancy study. Written as DNA, the CDR3 is TGTGCCAGCAGCCTACGGACTACACCCGAGCAGTACTTC. The encoded protein is CASSLRTTPEQYF.